The 24 T cell receptor beta chains below come from one sample, sequenced in a study of CD8+CD57+ T cells in acquired aplastic anemia. CDR3 and TCR beta VDJ profiling relied on genomic DNA as the template. TCRdb reprocessed the reads via MiXCR and lists one record per CDR3 protein. This sample has about 81,000 distinct CDR3 sequences; about half occur once, and the top ten carry around 63%. The specimen sequenced was sorted CD4+, CD8+, or CD8+CD57+ T cells (not recorded which) from PBMCs. Receptor source: a human donor in good health, serving as a control.

This clonotype turned up a few times. CDR3 in amino acids: CASSDRVLVNSPLHF. The DNA for the CDR3 is TGTGCCAGCAGTGACAGGGTATTGGTGAATTCACCCCTCCACTTT. V usage is TRBV2 and J usage is TRBJ1-6; weak D call: TRBD1 (5 bases). This CDR3 region has 15 residues. Per the germline V gene, CDR1 is SNHLY and CDR2 is FYNNEI. V lost 3 bases to trimming and J lost 7 bases, with 13 bases between them.

This clonotype was counted ten times or more. The chain uses TRBV6-5 and TRBJ1-1; D not resolved. The germline CDR1 and CDR2 sequences are MNHEY and SVGAGI. Trimming stripped 6 bases from V and 2 bases from J, with 7 bases between. The CDR3 consists of 12 residues. CDR3: CASRLDNTEAFF. The CDR3 nucleotides are TGTGCCAGCAGACTCGACAACACTGAAGCTTTCTTT.

This clonotype appeared many times. The V gene is TRBV2, the J gene TRBJ2-2; perhaps TRBD2 as D (6 bases). Trimming cost V 2 bases and J 2 bases, with 12 bases left between them. The V gene's germline CDR1 is SNHLY and CDR2 FYNNEI. The length of the CDR3 is 16 residues. CDR3 protein: CASSESPGLNTGELFF. CDR3 coding DNA: TGTGCCAGCAGTGAAAGCCCGGGACTCAACACCGGGGAGCTGTTTTTT. Full variable domain (rest looked up from reference TRBV2 and TRBJ2-2): EPEVTQTPSHQVTQMGQEVILRCVPISNHLYFYWYRQILGQKVEFLVSFYNNEISEKSEIFDDQFSVERPDGSNFTLKIRSTKLEDSAMYFCASSESPGLNTGELFFGEGSRLTVL.

J is TRBJ2-7 and V is TRBV20-1; D perhaps matches TRBD2 (6 bases). The CDR3 spans 14 residues. CDR1 DFQATT and CDR2 SNEGSKA come from the germline V gene (reference sequence). Trimming took off 1 base at V and 3 bases at J, with 13 bases between the two ends. CDR3 nucleotide sequence: TGCAGTGCTAGAGGTAACAGCGGGTTCTACGAGCAGTACTTC. It encodes CSARGNSGFYEQYF.

V usage is TRBV20-1 and J usage is TRBJ2-3; either TRBD1 or TRBD2 may supply D (5 bases each). Between the trimmed V and J ends, which lost 6 bases and 7 bases, there was a span of 17 bases. The germline gives CDR1 DFQATT, CDR2 SNEGSKA (reference sequence). The CDR3 length is 13 residues. The CDR3 sequence: CSAINVGTNTQYF. CDR3 nucleotide sequence: TGCAGTGCCATAAATGTGGGGACCAATACGCAGTATTTT.

The V call is TRBV25-1, the J call TRBJ1-2; D gene unclear. CDR3 length: 14 amino acids. Germline loops: CDR1 MGHDK, CDR2 SYGVNS. The V end was cut by 3 bases, the J end by 1 base, with 9 bases between. This CDR3 is CASSDSGFNYGYTF. CDR3 DNA: TGTGCCAGCAGTGATTCGGGGTTTAACTATGGCTACACCTTC.

There are many counts of this clonotype. The rearrangement uses TRBV15 and TRBJ1-2, with D possibly matching TRBD1 (5 bases). The CDR3 extends over 15 amino acids. The V gene's germline CDR1 is LNHNV and CDR2 YYDKDF (reference sequence). With 7 bases removed from V and 3 bases from J, the gap between germline ends came to 18 bases. CDR3 coding DNA: TGTGCCACCACCCAGAGGGAGGGGAGCCACTATGGCTACACCTTC. As protein: CATTQREGSHYGYTF.

This clonotype was detected only a few times. The gene calls are TRBV9 and TRBJ1-1; D is unclear. Between the trimmed V and J ends, which lost 0 bases and 3 bases, there was a span of 3 bases. CDR1 is SGDLS, CDR2 YYNGEE, per germline. This CDR3 comprises 12 residues. CDR3 sequence reads: CASSVADTEAFF. The CDR3 DNA reads TGTGCCAGCAGCGTAGCGGACACTGAAGCTTTCTTT.

This clonotype was observed many times. The CDR3 DNA is TGCAGTGCTAGAGGACAGGGAAACTACGAGCAGTACTTC. Translation: CSARGQGNYEQYF. The chain employs TRBV20-1 and TRBJ2-7; TRBD1 matches 7 bases. Germline assignment: CDR1 DFQATT and CDR2 SNEGSKA (reference sequence). Losses at the gene ends were 1 base for V and 3 bases for J; bases not matched to a gene: 3. The CDR3 consists of 13 residues.

This clonotype was picked up a small number of times. The V call is TRBV27, the J call TRBJ2-5; 8 bases map to TRBD2. The CDR3 covers 14 residues. With V trimmed by 3 bases and J by 6 bases, 6 bases remained unmatched. Germline CDR1 is MNHEY and CDR2 is SMNVEV (reference sequence). CDR3 sequence: CASSLRGVGKTQYF. The CDR3 DNA reads as TGTGCCAGCAGTTTGCGGGGGGTCGGGAAGACCCAGTACTTC.

In this sample, this clonotype turned up many times. The chain joins TRBV19 to TRBJ1-4, with D hard to call. The CDR3 has 14 amino acids. Trimming shortened V by 3 bases and J by 6 bases, and 11 bases separated the two germline ends. In germline, CDR1 is LNHDA, CDR2 SQIVND (reference sequence). In DNA form, the CDR3 reads TGTGCCAGTAGTATCTACGAAGGGTATGAAAAACTGTTTTTT. Translating it yields CASSIYEGYEKLFF.

In this sample, this clonotype turned up a few times. The V call is TRBV20-1, the J call TRBJ1-2, with D unresolved. V was pared by 5 bases and J by 0 bases, with 22 bases between. CDR3 length: 17 residues. Germline values: CDR1 DFQATT, CDR2 SNEGSKA (reference sequence). CDR3 DNA sequence: TGCAGTGCTCTAAATGGCGTTAGGAACCGTGCTAACTATGGCTACACCTTC. Encoded protein: CSALNGVRNRANYGYTF.

The chain uses TRBV2 and TRBJ2-3; 8 bases are a match to TRBD1. The V gene end was trimmed by 8 bases and the J gene end by 2 bases; junction bases not matched to a gene: 3. The CDR3 sequence is 13 residues long. Germline assignment: CDR1 SNHLY and CDR2 FYNNEI. The CDR3 loop is CASGQGDTDTQYF. The DNA for the CDR3 is TGTGCCAGCGGACAGGGCGACACAGATACGCAGTATTTT.

Regarding this clonotype: A much larger clone is a single base away; this may be a read error. The chain combines TRBV29-1 with TRBJ1-5; 8 nucleotides line up with TRBD1. The CDR3 has 14 amino acids. Germline CDR1 and CDR2: SQVTM and ANQGSEA. CDR3 residues: CSVLTGDSDQPQHF. For the CDR3, the DNA is TGCAGCGTGCTGACAGGGGATAGCGATCAGCCCCAGCATTTT.

The chain joins TRBV6-5 to TRBJ2-1, with 8 bases that match TRBD2. The CDR3 is 15 residues long. The germline V gene encodes CDR1 MNHEY and CDR2 SVGAGI. J was trimmed by 2 bases and V by 2 bases; bases with no gene match: 2. Here the CDR3 reads CASSYGGGTYNEQFF. The CDR3 region has the DNA TGTGCCAGCAGTTACGGCGGGGGGACCTACAATGAGCAGTTCTTC.

The chain employs TRBV12-3 or TRBV12-4 and TRBJ2-3; D is unclear. V was pared by 0 bases and J by 0 bases, with 13 bases between. This CDR3 is built from 17 residues. CDR3 amino acids: CASSLASTETSTDTQYF. CDR3 coding DNA: TGTGCCAGCAGTTTAGCGTCAACTGAGACTAGCACAGATACGCAGTATTTT.

V usage is TRBV29-1 and J usage is TRBJ2-5; 10 nucleotides align to TRBD2. V lost 6 bases and J lost 2; bases outside the gene matches: 6. The CDR3 contains 14 residues. Germline V gene sequence: CDR1 SQVTM, CDR2 ANQGSEA. The CDR3 bases are TGCAGCGTACCTACTAGCGGGGAACAAGAGACCCAGTACTTC. This gives the protein CSVPTSGEQETQYF.

This clonotype was observed a handful of times. The J gene is TRBJ1-1, the V gene TRBV6-1; 9 bases are shared with TRBD1. V was clipped by 3 bases and J by 1 base; unmatched bases: 3. CDR1 is MNHNS and CDR2 is SASEGT in the germline V gene. The CDR3 loop spans 15 amino acids. CDR3 amino acids: CASSELGQGNTEAFF. DNA of the CDR3: TGTGCCAGCAGTGAGCTGGGACAGGGGAACACTGAAGCTTTCTTT.

The rearrangement joins TRBV6-1 to TRBJ1-4; D not certain. This CDR3 is 13 amino acids long. Trimming removed 2 bases at V and 12 bases at J, with 13 bases between. Germline lookup yields CDR1 MNHNS and CDR2 SASEGT. CDR3 DNA sequence: TGTGCCAGCAGTGAATCGTTATGGGAAGAACTGTTTTTT. Its translation is CASSESLWEELFF.

V is TRBV15 and J is TRBJ1-1; unclear D gene. The CDR3 consists of 14 residues. Germline V gene data show CDR1 as LNHNV and CDR2 as YYDKDF (reference sequence). Trimming cost V 0 bases and J 5 bases, with 10 bases left between them. DNA of the CDR3: TGTGCCACCAGCAGAGATCTGGAACGGACTGAAGCTTTCTTT. It encodes CATSRDLERTEAFF.

This clonotype has ten or more counts. The chain employs TRBV7-9 and TRBJ1-5, with a tentative D call TRBD1 (5 bases). Trimming pared 1 base from V and 7 bases from J, leaving 11 bases between. Germline lookup yields CDR1 SEHNR and CDR2 FQNEAQ (reference sequence). The CDR3 loop spans 14 amino acids. The CDR3 bases are TGTGCCAGCAGCTTAGTTGGGGGGGGGCAGCCCCAGCATTTT. Translated, it gives CASSLVGGGQPQHF.

This clonotype was counted many times. This chain connects TRBV11-3 to TRBJ2-7, with D perhaps TRBD1 (6 bases). V lost 1 base, J lost 5 bases, and 15 bases lay in between. The CDR3 runs to 15 residues. CDR1 SGHNT and CDR2 YENEEA come from the germline V gene. The CDR3 region has the DNA TGTGCCAGCAGCTTAGGACAGGTAGGCGAACACGAGCAGTACTTC. Translation: CASSLGQVGEHEQYF.

The chain links TRBV6-2 or TRBV6-3 to TRBJ1-5; D is uncertain. V was clipped by 9 bases and J by 0 bases, with 12 bases between them. This CDR3 comprises 14 residues. The germline CDR1 and CDR2 sequences are MNHEY and SVGEGT. CDR3 DNA: TGTGCCAGTACGGACGGATATAGCAATCAGCCCCAGCATTTT. Protein: CASTDGYSNQPQHF.

This clonotype was detected only a few times. The J gene is TRBJ1-1, the V gene TRBV6-1; no reliable D call. This CDR3 spans 15 amino acids. The germline CDR1 and CDR2 sequences are MNHNS and SASEGT. Trimming cost V 5 bases and J 0 bases, with 13 bases left between them. CDR3 in amino acids: CASSQSHSVNTEAFF. CDR3 in DNA: TGTGCCAGCAGTCAGAGTCATTCAGTGAACACTGAAGCTTTCTTT.